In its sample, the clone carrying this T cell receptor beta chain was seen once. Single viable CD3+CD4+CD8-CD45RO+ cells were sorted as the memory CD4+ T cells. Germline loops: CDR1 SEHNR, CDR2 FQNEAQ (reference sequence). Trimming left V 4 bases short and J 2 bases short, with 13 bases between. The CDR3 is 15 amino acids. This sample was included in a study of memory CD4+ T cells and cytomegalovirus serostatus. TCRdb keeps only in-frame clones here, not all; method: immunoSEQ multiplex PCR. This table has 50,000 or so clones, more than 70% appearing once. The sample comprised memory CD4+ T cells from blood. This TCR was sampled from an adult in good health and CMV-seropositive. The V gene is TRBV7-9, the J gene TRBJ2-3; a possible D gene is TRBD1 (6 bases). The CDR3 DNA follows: TGTGCCAGCAGCTCAGGGGCGGCCCCCACAGATACGCAGTATTTT. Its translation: CASSSGAAPTDTQYF.